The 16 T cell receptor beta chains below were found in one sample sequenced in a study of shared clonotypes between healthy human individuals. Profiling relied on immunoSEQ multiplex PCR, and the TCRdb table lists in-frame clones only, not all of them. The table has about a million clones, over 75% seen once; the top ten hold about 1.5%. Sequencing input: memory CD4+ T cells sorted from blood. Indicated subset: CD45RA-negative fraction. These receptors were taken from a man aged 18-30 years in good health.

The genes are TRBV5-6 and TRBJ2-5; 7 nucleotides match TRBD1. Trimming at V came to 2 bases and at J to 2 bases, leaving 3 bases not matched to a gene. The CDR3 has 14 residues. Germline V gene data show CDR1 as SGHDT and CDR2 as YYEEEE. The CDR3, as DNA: TGTGCCAGCAGCTTTACAGGGGCGCAAGAGACCCAGTACTTC. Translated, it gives CASSFTGAQETQYF.

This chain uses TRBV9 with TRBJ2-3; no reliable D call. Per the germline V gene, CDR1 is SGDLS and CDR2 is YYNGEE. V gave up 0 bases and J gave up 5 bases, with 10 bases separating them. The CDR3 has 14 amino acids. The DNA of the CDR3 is TGTGCCAGCAGCGTAGCAGGCTACAGAGATACGCAGTATTTT. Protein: CASSVAGYRDTQYF.

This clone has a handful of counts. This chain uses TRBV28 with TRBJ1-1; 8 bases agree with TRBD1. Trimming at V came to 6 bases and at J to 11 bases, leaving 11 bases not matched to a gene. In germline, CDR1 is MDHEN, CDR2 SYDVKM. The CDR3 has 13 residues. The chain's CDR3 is CASRRKQGESAFF. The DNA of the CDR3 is TGTGCCAGCAGACGGAAACAGGGGGAGAGTGCTTTCTTT.

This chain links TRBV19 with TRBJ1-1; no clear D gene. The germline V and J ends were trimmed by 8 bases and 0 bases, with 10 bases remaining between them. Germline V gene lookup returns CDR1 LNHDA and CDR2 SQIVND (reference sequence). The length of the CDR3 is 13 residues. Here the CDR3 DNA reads TGTGCCAGTTCGACAAACTTGAACACTGAAGCTTTCTTT. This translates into CASSTNLNTEAFF.

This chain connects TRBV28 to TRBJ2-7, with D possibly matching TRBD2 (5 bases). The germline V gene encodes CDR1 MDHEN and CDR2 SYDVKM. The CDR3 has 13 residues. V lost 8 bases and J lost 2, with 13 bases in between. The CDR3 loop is CASGGVSPYEQYF. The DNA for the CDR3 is TGTGCCAGCGGAGGCGTAAGCCCCTACGAGCAGTACTTC. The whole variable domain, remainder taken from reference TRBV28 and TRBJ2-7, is DVKVTQSSRYLVKRTGEKVFLECVQDMDHENMFWYRQDPGLGLRLIYFSYDVKMKEKGDIPEGYSVSREKKERFSLILESASTNQTSMYLCASGGVSPYEQYFGPGTRLTVT.

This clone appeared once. The CDR3 reads CASSVKAGGSYEQYF. As DNA, the CDR3 is TGTGCCAGCAGCGTCAAAGCGGGGGGATCCTACGAGCAGTACTTC. The rearrangement joins TRBV7-2 to TRBJ2-7; the match to TRBD2 covers 9 bases. Germline CDR1 reads SGHTA; CDR2 reads FQGNSA. Losses at the gene ends were 5 bases for V and 1 base for J; bases not matched to a gene: 6. The length of the CDR3 is 15 residues.

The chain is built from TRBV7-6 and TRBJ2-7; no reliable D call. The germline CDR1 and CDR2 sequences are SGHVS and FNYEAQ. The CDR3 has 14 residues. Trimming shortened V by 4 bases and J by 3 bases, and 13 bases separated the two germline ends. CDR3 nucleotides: TGTGCCAGCAGCTCCGTGTCTAGTGGCTACGAGCAGTACTTC. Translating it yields CASSSVSSGYEQYF.

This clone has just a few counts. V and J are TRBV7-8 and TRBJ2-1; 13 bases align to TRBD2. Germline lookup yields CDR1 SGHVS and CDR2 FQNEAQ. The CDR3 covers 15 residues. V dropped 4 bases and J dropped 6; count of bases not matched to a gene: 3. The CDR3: CASSWTSGSINEQFF. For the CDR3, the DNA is TGTGCCAGCAGCTGGACTAGCGGGAGTATCAATGAGCAGTTCTTC.

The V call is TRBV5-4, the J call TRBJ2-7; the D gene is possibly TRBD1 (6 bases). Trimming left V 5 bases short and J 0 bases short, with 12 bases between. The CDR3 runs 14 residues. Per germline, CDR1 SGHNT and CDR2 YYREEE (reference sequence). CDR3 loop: CASRPDRFSYEQYF. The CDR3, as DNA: TGTGCCAGCAGGCCGGACAGATTCTCCTACGAGCAGTACTTC.

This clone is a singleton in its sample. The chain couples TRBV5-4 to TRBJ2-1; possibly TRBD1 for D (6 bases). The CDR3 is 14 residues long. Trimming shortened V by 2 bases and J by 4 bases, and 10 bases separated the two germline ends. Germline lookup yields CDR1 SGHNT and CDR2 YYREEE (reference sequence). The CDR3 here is CASSFPDRYNEQFF. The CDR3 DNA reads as TGTGCCAGCAGCTTCCCGGACAGATACAATGAGCAGTTCTTC.

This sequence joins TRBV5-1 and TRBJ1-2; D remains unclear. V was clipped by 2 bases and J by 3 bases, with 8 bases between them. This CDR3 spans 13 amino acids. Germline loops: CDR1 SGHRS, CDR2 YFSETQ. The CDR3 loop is CASSFSSDYGYTF. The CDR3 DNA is TGCGCCAGCAGCTTTAGCAGTGACTATGGCTACACCTTC.

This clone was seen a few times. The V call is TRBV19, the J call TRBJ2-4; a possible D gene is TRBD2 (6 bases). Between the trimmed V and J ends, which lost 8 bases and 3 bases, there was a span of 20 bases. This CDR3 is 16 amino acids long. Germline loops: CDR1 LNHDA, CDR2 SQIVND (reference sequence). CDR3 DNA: TGTGCCAGTTCTGATTGGGGGGAGAGGGACAAAAACATTCAGTACTTC. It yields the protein CASSDWGERDKNIQYF.

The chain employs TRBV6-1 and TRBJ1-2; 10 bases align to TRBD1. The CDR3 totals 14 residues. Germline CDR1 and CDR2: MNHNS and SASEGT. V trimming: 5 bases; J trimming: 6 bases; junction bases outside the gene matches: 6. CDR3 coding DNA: TGTGCCAGCAGTTTCCAGGGACAGGGGAATGGCTACACCTTC. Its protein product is CASSFQGQGNGYTF.

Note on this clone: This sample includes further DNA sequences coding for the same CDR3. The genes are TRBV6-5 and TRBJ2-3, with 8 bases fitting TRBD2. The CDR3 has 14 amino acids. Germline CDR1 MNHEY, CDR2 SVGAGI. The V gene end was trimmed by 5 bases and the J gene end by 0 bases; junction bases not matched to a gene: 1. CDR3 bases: TGTGCCAGCAGTCGGACTAGCAGCACAGATACGCAGTATTTT. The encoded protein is CASSRTSSTDTQYF.

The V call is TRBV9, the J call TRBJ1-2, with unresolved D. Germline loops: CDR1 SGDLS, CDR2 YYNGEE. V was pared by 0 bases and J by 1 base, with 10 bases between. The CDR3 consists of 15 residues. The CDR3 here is CASSVGTALNYGYTF. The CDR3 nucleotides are TGTGCCAGCAGCGTAGGTACAGCGCTTAACTATGGCTACACCTTC.

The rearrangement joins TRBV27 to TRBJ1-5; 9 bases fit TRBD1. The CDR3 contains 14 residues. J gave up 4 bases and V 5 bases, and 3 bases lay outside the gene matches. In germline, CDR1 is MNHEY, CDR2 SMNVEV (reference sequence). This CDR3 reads CASSPGQGNQPQHF. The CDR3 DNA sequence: TGTGCCAGCAGTCCGGGACAGGGTAATCAGCCCCAGCATTTT.